This record concerns one T cell receptor beta chain sequence. Its antigen target is currently unknown. Per-base quality was not reported, and no clone a single base away is much larger than it. At one collaborating source in Seattle, patients were enrolled during active infection and were followed longitudinally through the course of disease. Whole blood was collected in K2EDTA tubes by collaborating institutions according to the institutions' own protocols. For TCRbeta analysis, collaborators shipped samples in one of three forms: frozen whole blood, isolated PBMCs, or DNA extracted from either of those sample types. The immunoSEQ Assay, a bias-controlled multiplex PCR, was used to amplify TCRbeta CDR3 regions from genomic DNA. The authors processed their data as follows. Within the assay, amplification of reference gene primers was used to estimate how many nucleated cells each sample contained. To quantify the absolute abundance of each unique TCRbeta CDR3 rearrangement, sequence reads were collapsed and filtered. For each sample, productive Simpson clonality was calculated as the square root of Simpson's diversity index across productive rearrangements. The immuneACCESS repertoire file appears here via TCRdb, limited to in-frame rearrangements. These files lack a portion of the clones; in checked studies, under half of the deficit traces to unresolved V genes, and the cause of the others is not known. V, J and clone size are taken as reported in that table, and D and trimming were inferred from the DNA itself. This sample comprises about 200,000 clones, roughly 86% of them detected only once. 9.5% to 13% of the sample rests with the top ten.

Trimming removed 3 bases from V and 8 bases from J; the gene matches leave 4 bases unexplained. CDR1 is given as SNHLY and CDR2 as FYNNEI, both from the germline V gene. The CDR3 covers 13 residues, taking in both the cysteine and the phenylalanine. The DNA shown is the 39-base CDR3, in frame from base 1. The data were obtained in a study of blood T cell repertoires in COVID-19 (dated by TCRdb to 2018 to 2020). A note on the overall study: Samples from collaborators originated in the United States, Italy and Spain and spanned both the acute and convalescent phases of COVID-19. A freely available public database, intended as a resource for researchers studying the immune response to SARS-CoV-2, is where the repertoires were released. The prospective study material was composed of cDNA or gDNA derived from T cells, B-cell-depleted T cells, or PBMCs. Samples were obtained from the ongoing ImmuneRACE study (first 160 participants) and from 950 to 1,500 subjects provided by 6 global collaborators. A de-identified subject ID, COVID-19 status, age in years and sex were almost always included in the sample metadata. Where available, HLA class I and class II types were taken from metadata supplied by the sample provider and were not determined by assay-based typing. Subjects who had been exposed to COVID-19, were actively infected with it, or had recovered from it provided the deeply sampled blood TCRbeta repertoires that made up the dataset. Study-wide findings and limitations: The quantity of clinical and demographic metadata differed by source and by participant and was supplied without curation.

The chain couples TRBV2 to TRBJ2-4, and 7 bases in between align with TRBD2. This TCR was recovered from a woman aged 45-59 years with COVID-19, enrolled during active disease. Sequenced input: peripheral blood. In nucleotides, the sequence is TGTGCCAGCAGTGAGGCAGGGAGGGACATTCAGTACTTC. Its amino acids are CASSEAGRDIQYF.